The clone carrying this TCR beta chain was counted a single time. The sample originates from a study of CD8 T cells in Susac syndrome. The J segment lost 6 bases and the V segment lost 0 bases, leaving 11 bases of the junction unmatched. This CDR3 region has 18 residues. Germline V lookup: CDR1 MNHEY, CDR2 SVGAGI. Random hexamers were used to reverse transcribe an amount of roughly 0.45 to 1 ug RNA. Amplification of TCR beta CDR3 by immunoSEQ multiplex PCR spanned 54 Vbeta and 13 Jbeta. MiXCR, applied by TCRdb to the immunoSEQ multiplex PCR reads, yields one record per CDR3 protein. The repertoire holds approximately 300,000 distinct CDR3 sequences, with approximately 85% as singletons. Sequencing of TCR beta was undertaken in CD8+ and CD4+ T cells derived from blood. Those who served as multiple sclerosis controls were treatment-naive patients with stable or active relapsing-remitting disease. Negative isolation was used for CD8+ and CD4+ T cells and FACS enrichment for TEMRA cells.

The specimen sequenced was CD8+ T cells from PBMCs. The receptor was isolated from a human donor with multiple sclerosis. This rearrangement joins TRBV6-5 to TRBJ2-1; 10 nucleotides match TRBD2. The CDR3 nucleotides are TGTGCCAGCAGTTACTCTCCGGTGTCTAGCGGGAGTGTCAATGAGCAGTTCTTC. Its protein product is CASSYSPVSSGSVNEQFF.